The 32 T cell receptor beta chains below were found in one sample sequenced in a study of monozygotic twins with inflammatory bowel disease. TCRdb re-called the 5' RACE reads and gives one entry per CDR3 protein, without DNA. The sample table sets out around 380,000 distinct CDR3 sequences. What was sequenced was blood. The receptors come from a human donor with ulcerative colitis or Crohn's disease, or a healthy co-twin of an affected twin (not recorded which).

This sequence joins TRBV28 and TRBJ1-5; the D gene TCRdb calls, TRBD1, cannot be checked with no DNA. This CDR3 is built from 16 residues. Germline V lookup: CDR1 MDHEN, CDR2 SYDVKM. CDR3 in amino acids: CASSSHQGTGNQPQHF.

The J gene is TRBJ1-6, the V gene TRBV4-1; no DNA is available, so the TRBD1 call from TCRdb remains unchecked. Germline loops: CDR1 MGHRA, CDR2 YSYEKL. The CDR3 has 16 residues. CDR3 in amino acids: CASSQVVSLGNSPLHF.

CDR3 residues: CASSSSGLSYEQYF. The chain links TRBV7-9 to TRBJ2-7. This CDR3 spans 14 amino acids. Germline V lookup: CDR1 SEHNR, CDR2 FQNEAQ (reference sequence).

The CDR3 loop reads CASSLSRAEEQFF. The chain recombines TRBV7-6 with TRBJ2-1; the D gene TCRdb calls, TRBD1, cannot be checked with no DNA. The CDR3 length is 13 residues. Per the germline V gene, CDR1 is SGHVS and CDR2 is FNYEAQ.

The chain has TRBV12-3 or TRBV12-4 and TRBJ1-2. There are 14 residues in the CDR3. Here the CDR3 reads CASSFRVGEYGYTF.

The chain has TRBV5-1 and TRBJ2-5; the TRBD2 assignment by TCRdb is unverifiable without DNA. There are 20 residues in the CDR3. Germline lookup yields CDR1 SGHRS and CDR2 YFSETQ. The chain's CDR3 is CASSWDRSPDSGRSQETQYF. The full variable domain, with the rest looked up from reference TRBV5-1 and TRBJ2-5, is KAGVTQTPRYLIKTRGQQVTLSCSPISGHRSVSWYQQTPGQGLQFLFEYFSETQRNKGNFPGRFSGRQFSNSRSEMNVSTLELGDSALYLCASSWDRSPDSGRSQETQYFGPGTRLLVL.

The chain links TRBV7-2 to TRBJ1-2; no DNA is available, so the TRBD1 call from TCRdb remains unchecked. The CDR3 loop spans 12 amino acids. Germline loops: CDR1 SGHTA, CDR2 FQGNSA. This CDR3 reads CASSAGTGSYTF.

The J gene is TRBJ2-5, the V gene TRBV20-1; without DNA, the TCRdb call of TRBD2 cannot be checked. There are 13 residues in the CDR3. Looked up from germline, CDR1 is DFQATT and CDR2 is SNEGSKA (reference sequence). CDR3 sequence: CSATASGKETQYF.

The chain is built from TRBV6-5 and TRBJ2-2; without DNA, the TCRdb call of TRBD2 cannot be checked. CDR1 MNHEY and CDR2 SVGAGI come from the germline V gene. This CDR3 contains 14 residues. The CDR3 region is CASSYPREAGELFF.

The chain is built from TRBV20-1 and TRBJ2-7. The CDR3 covers 15 residues. CDR1 DFQATT and CDR2 SNEGSKA come from the germline V gene (reference sequence). The CDR3 here is CSARESGRISYEQYF.

This sequence joins TRBV9 and TRBJ1-1; TCRdb's D call, TRBD1, is unchecked because there is no DNA. This CDR3 region has 16 residues. Germline loops: CDR1 SGDLS, CDR2 YYNGEE. This CDR3 reads CASSKHPDSGNTEAFF.

The chain carries TRBV11-2 and TRBJ1-2. The CDR3 runs 15 residues. Germline V gene sequence: CDR1 SGHAT, CDR2 FQNNGV. The CDR3 is CASSSPWTVGDGYTF.

V gene TRBV2 combines with J gene TRBJ1-5; TCRdb returns TRBD1, unconfirmable since there is no DNA. This CDR3 comprises 14 residues. Germline V CDR1 and CDR2: SNHLY, FYNNEI. CDR3 sequence reads: CASSSGQGMSPQHF.

This sequence joins TRBV7-9 and TRBJ1-6. This CDR3 is 15 amino acids long. Germline CDR1 is SEHNR and CDR2 is FQNEAQ (reference sequence). The CDR3 sequence: CASSGGLAYNSPLHF.

This chain connects TRBV2 to TRBJ2-7; as DNA is missing, the TRBD1 call by TCRdb cannot be tested. The germline CDR1 and CDR2 sequences are SNHLY and FYNNEI. This CDR3 is built from 16 residues. CDR3 amino acids: CASRDRGPFPGYEQYF.

The chain couples TRBV7-2 to TRBJ2-3; the TRBD2 assignment by TCRdb is unverifiable without DNA. CDR1 is SGHTA and CDR2 is FQGNSA in the germline V gene. The CDR3 contains 16 residues. The CDR3: CASSLDSGRAGDTQYF.

The chain joins TRBV6-2 or TRBV6-3 to TRBJ2-7; the D call from TCRdb, TRBD1, cannot be confirmed without DNA. The V gene's germline CDR1 is MNHEY and CDR2 SVGEGT. The CDR3 runs to 14 residues. The chain's CDR3 is CASSYPGRSYEQYF.

The CDR3 sequence: CASSLVWGLINTEAFF. This chain uses TRBV5-1 with TRBJ1-1; TCRdb outputs TRBD1, but without DNA this stays unchecked. Germline V gives CDR1 SGHRS, CDR2 YFSETQ. CDR3 length: 16 residues.

The chain carries TRBV2 and TRBJ2-7. This CDR3 spans 11 amino acids. CDR1 SNHLY and CDR2 FYNNEI come from the germline V gene. The chain's CDR3 is CASSESGVQYF.

The chain couples TRBV5-1 to TRBJ2-5; TCRdb names TRBD2, which stays unverified in the absence of DNA. The CDR3 loop spans 13 amino acids. Germline V CDR1 and CDR2: SGHRS, YFSETQ. The CDR3 protein is CASSYVGGETQYF. Full variable domain (rest looked up from reference TRBV5-1 and TRBJ2-5): KAGVTQTPRYLIKTRGQQVTLSCSPISGHRSVSWYQQTPGQGLQFLFEYFSETQRNKGNFPGRFSGRQFSNSRSEMNVSTLELGDSALYLCASSYVGGETQYFGPGTRLLVL.

The chain is built from TRBV7-2 and TRBJ2-5; TCRdb names TRBD1, which stays unverified in the absence of DNA. The germline V gene has CDR1 SGHTA and CDR2 FQGNSA. The CDR3 is made up of 14 amino acids. The CDR3 loop is CASSSQGRVETQYF.

The rearrangement joins TRBV5-1 to TRBJ2-2; there is no DNA to check the TCRdb D call of TRBD1. The CDR3 extends over 17 amino acids. Germline V lookup: CDR1 SGHRS, CDR2 YFSETQ. CDR3 sequence: CASSLARSKGANGELFF.

The chain combines TRBV12-3 or TRBV12-4 with TRBJ2-1; TCRdb designates TRBD1, a call that cannot be tested without DNA. This CDR3 region has 14 residues. The CDR3 region is CVSGGTGARNEQFF.

The CDR3 region is CATSLAGSSYEQYF. The V and J genes are TRBV15 and TRBJ2-7; absent DNA, TCRdb's TRBD2 call cannot be checked. CDR3 length equals 14 residues. Germline V gives CDR1 LNHNV, CDR2 YYDKDF (reference sequence).

The rearrangement links TRBV18 to TRBJ2-7; TCRdb names TRBD2, which stays unverified in the absence of DNA. The CDR3 covers 16 residues. Germline V gene lookup returns CDR1 KGHSH and CDR2 LQKENI. The CDR3 loop is CASSQTLGVDPIEQYF.

V usage is TRBV7-9 and J usage is TRBJ1-5. CDR1 and CDR2 from the germline V gene are SEHNR and FQNEAQ (reference sequence). This CDR3 has 12 residues. The CDR3 loop is CASSFDNQPQHF.

The chain is built from TRBV3-1 and TRBJ1-5. This CDR3 comprises 13 residues. Germline values: CDR1 LGHDT, CDR2 YNNKEL (reference sequence). The CDR3 loop is CASSRALGQPQHF.

This chain connects TRBV20-1 to TRBJ1-4; TCRdb calls TRBD1, which cannot be checked without DNA. The CDR3 is 16 residues long. Germline CDR1 and CDR2: DFQATT and SNEGSKA (reference sequence). CDR3 amino acids: CSARGTGEGTYEKLFF.

V is TRBV3-1 and J is TRBJ1-3. The CDR3 covers 15 residues. Germline CDR1 is LGHDT and CDR2 is YNNKEL (reference sequence). CDR3 sequence reads: CASSRLGRSGNTIYF.

The chain uses TRBV11-2 and TRBJ2-2. The germline gives CDR1 SGHAT, CDR2 FQNNGV. The length of the CDR3 is 16 residues. The CDR3 spells CASTLQFSAYSGELFF.

This chain links TRBV4-3 with TRBJ2-2; TCRdb's D gene call, TRBD1, goes unchecked for lack of DNA. Germline V gives CDR1 LGHNA, CDR2 YSLEER. This CDR3 has 18 residues. The CDR3 spells CASSQDEGRAVSTGELFF.

The chain combines TRBV5-1 with TRBJ2-7. The CDR3 totals 13 residues. Germline CDR1 is SGHRS and CDR2 is YFSETQ. This CDR3 reads CASSLTISYEQYF. Complete variable domain (other parts from reference TRBV5-1 and TRBJ2-7): KAGVTQTPRYLIKTRGQQVTLSCSPISGHRSVSWYQQTPGQGLQFLFEYFSETQRNKGNFPGRFSGRQFSNSRSEMNVSTLELGDSALYLCASSLTISYEQYFGPGTRLTVT.